One and the same sample provided the 15 T cell receptor beta chains below, sequenced in a study of blood T cell repertoires in COVID-19 (dated by TCRdb to the early 2020s). Libraries were prepared through the immunoSEQ multiplex PCR assay. As stored in TCRdb, this immuneACCESS dataset retains in-frame rearrangements with V and J assigned. A fraction of the clones does not appear; measured against another copy, unresolved V genes explain less than half of the discrepancy, and the remainder lacks a known reason. This sample is represented by roughly 110,000 clones; over 70% of them were singletons. Roughly 1.5% of the sample is held by the ten biggest clonotypes. The sequencing sample was made of peripheral blood. These TCRs come from a man aged 45 to 65 with acute or convalescent COVID-19.

The chain has TRBV5-1 and TRBJ2-2, with D possibly matching TRBD1 (5 bases). The V end lost 1 base, the J end lost 7 bases, and 14 bases lay between the germline ends. The CDR3 has 15 residues. CDR1 and CDR2 (germline): SGHRS, YFSETQ. For the CDR3, the DNA is TGCGCCAGCAGCTTGAACTCGCTAGGGGTCGGGGAGCTGTTTTTT. Translated: CASSLNSLGVGELFF.

The chain uses TRBV11-1 and TRBJ2-7, with 7 bases aligning to TRBD1. The ends lost 3 bases at V and 6 bases at J; junction bases unmatched: 2. The CDR3 is 12 residues long. Germline assignment: CDR1 SGHAT and CDR2 FQDESV (reference sequence). CDR3 residues: CASSFDRAEQYV. The DNA for the CDR3 is TGTGCCAGCAGCTTCGACAGGGCCGAGCAGTACGTC.

V usage is TRBV2 and J usage is TRBJ2-4; TRBD2 might be the D (5 bases). In germline, CDR1 is SNHLY, CDR2 FYNNEI. This CDR3 is 12 amino acids long. Trimming stripped 8 bases from V and 7 bases from J, with 12 bases between. Here the CDR3 reads CASGNGENIQYF. CDR3 DNA: TGTGCCAGCGGGAACGGGGAGAACATTCAGTACTTC.

The chain combines TRBV12-3 or TRBV12-4 with TRBJ2-2; 7 bases align to TRBD1. With V trimmed by 5 bases and J by 4 bases, 1 base remained unmatched. This CDR3 spans 13 amino acids. The CDR3 sequence: CASSTGVTGELFF. The CDR3 nucleotides read TGTGCCAGCAGTACAGGGGTCACCGGGGAGCTGTTTTTT.

The chain links TRBV7-2 to TRBJ2-3; D gene unclear. Trimming took 0 bases from V and 8 from J, leaving 9 bases between them. CDR3 length: 13 residues. Germline-derived CDR1 and CDR2 are SGHTA and FQGNSA. The CDR3, as DNA: TGTGCCAGCAGCTTAGCGCCGAGGAGTACGCAGTATTTT. It specifies CASSLAPRSTQYF.

V is TRBV24-1 and J is TRBJ2-3; 9 bases are shared with TRBD1. V was clipped by 1 base and J by 4 bases; unmatched bases: 8. Germline V gene data show CDR1 as KGHDR and CDR2 as SFDVKD. The CDR3 consists of 17 residues. The CDR3 DNA is TGTGCCACCAGTGATTTCCTCGGACAGGGGTTCCCAGATACGCAGTATTTT. Its protein product is CATSDFLGQGFPDTQYF.

The V and J genes are TRBV11-1 and TRBJ2-7, with 7 nucleotides matching TRBD1. The germline V gene encodes CDR1 SGHAT and CDR2 FQDESV (reference sequence). There are 16 residues in the CDR3. Trimming cost V 8 bases and J 2 bases; bases outside gene matches: 15. In DNA form, the CDR3 reads TGTGCCAGCGCCCCCGACTTGACAGGGCGAACCTACGAGCAGTACTTC. Its protein is CASAPDLTGRTYEQYF.

The genes are TRBV6-4 and TRBJ2-3; 15 bases agree with TRBD2. Germline V gene sequence: CDR1 MRHNA, CDR2 SNTAGT. V lost 0 bases, J lost 8 bases, and 9 bases stayed unmatched. The CDR3 loop spans 18 amino acids. CDR3 sequence: CASSDSGTSGGPAGTQYF. For the CDR3, the DNA is TGTGCCAGCAGTGACTCGGGGACTAGCGGGGGGCCGGCGGGTACGCAGTATTTT.

This sequence joins TRBV11-2 and TRBJ1-2; unclear D gene. V was cut by 2 bases and J by 5 bases, with 6 bases left in between. The V gene's germline CDR1 is SGHAT and CDR2 FQNNGV. The CDR3 sequence is 12 residues long. CDR3 in DNA: TGTGCCAGCAGCTTATACGGGTATGGCTACACCTTC. It translates to CASSLYGYGYTF.

J is TRBJ2-1 and V is TRBV20-1; no clear D gene. Trimming removed 8 bases from V and 7 bases from J, with 12 bases in between. The CDR3 has 11 residues. Per germline, CDR1 DFQATT and CDR2 SNEGSKA (reference sequence). CDR3 DNA: TGCAGTCTTATTTTGACTAATGAGCAGTTCTTC. Protein product: CSLILTNEQFF.

The chain employs TRBV14 and TRBJ1-2; TRBD1 is a possible D gene (5 bases). The CDR3 runs 13 residues. Between the trimmed V and J ends, which lost 3 bases and 7 bases, there was a span of 12 bases. Germline CDR1 is SGHDN and CDR2 is FVKESK. CDR3 DNA: TGTGCCAGCAGCCAGTCAGGGATTGCTGGCTACACCTTC. Protein product: CASSQSGIAGYTF.

The genes are TRBV19 and TRBJ1-1, with TRBD1 matching 8 bases. Germline CDR1 and CDR2: LNHDA and SQIVND (reference sequence). Germline trimming cut 5 bases from V and 3 bases from J; bases unmatched to any gene: 5. The CDR3 loop spans 14 amino acids. In DNA, the CDR3 is TGTGCCAGTAGTGATCAGGGGGCAGACACTGAAGCTTTCTTT. Translation gives CASSDQGADTEAFF. Full variable domain (outside the CDR3, taken from reference TRBV19 and TRBJ1-1): DGGITQSPKYLFRKEGQNVTLSCEQNLNHDAMYWYRQDPGQGLRLIYYSQIVNDFQKGDIAEGYSVSREKKESFPLTVTSAQKNPTAFYLCASSDQGADTEAFFGQGTRLTVV.

This clone came up once. V gene TRBV5-4 combines with J gene TRBJ2-7, with 8 bases fitting TRBD1. Germline V gene lookup returns CDR1 SGHNT and CDR2 YYREEE (reference sequence). The CDR3 covers 16 residues. J lost 2 bases, V lost 0 bases, and 7 bases had no gene match. As DNA, the CDR3 is TGTGCCAGCAGCTTGGATTTAGGACAGGGTACCTACGAGCAGTACTTC. Translating gives CASSLDLGQGTYEQYF.

This chain uses TRBV5-1 with TRBJ2-7; 8 bases line up with TRBD1. CDR1 is SGHRS, CDR2 YFSETQ, per germline. Trimming removed 4 bases from V and 3 bases from J; junction bases left unmatched: 6. This CDR3 spans 14 amino acids. In DNA, the CDR3 is TGCGCCAGCAGCCTCGGACAGGGCTACTACGAGCAGTACTTC. It is translated as CASSLGQGYYEQYF.

This chain joins TRBV2 and TRBJ1-2; 8 bases match TRBD1. Unmatched junction bases numbered 8, after V lost 6 bases and J lost 8 bases. The CDR3 has 13 amino acids. Germline CDR1 and CDR2: SNHLY and FYNNEI. The CDR3 reads CASSQDRGRGYTF. CDR3 in DNA: TGTGCCAGCAGCCAAGACAGGGGTCGGGGCTACACCTTC. Together with reference TRBV2 and TRBJ1-2, the CDR3 gives the full variable domain: EPEVTQTPSHQVTQMGQEVILRCVPISNHLYFYWYRQILGQKVEFLVSFYNNEISEKSEIFDDQFSVERPDGSNFTLKIRSTKLEDSAMYFCASSQDRGRGYTFGSGTRLTVV.